These 5 T cell receptor beta chains share one sample of origin, sequenced in a study of CXCR3-negative and CXCR3-positive naive CD8 T cells. The authors prepared UMI-labeled TRB cDNA libraries by 5' RACE. With the 5' RACE reads reprocessed, TCRdb shows one record per CDR3 protein and no DNA. Its clone listing holds tens of thousands of distinct CDR3 sequences. Sequenced: naive CXCR3- CD8+ T cells from blood. Subset meaning: CD45RO-CCR7+CD27+CD95- naive CD8+ T cells lacking CXCR3 (TNR3-). The receptors derive from a human donor in good health. Some clones in this sample may be carry-over from other donors' samples.

CDR3 protein: CASSSRQGASKNIQYF. The chain joins TRBV27 to TRBJ2-4; with no DNA, the TCRdb D assignment of TRBD1 cannot be verified. CDR3 size: 16 residues. Germline lookup yields CDR1 MNHEY and CDR2 SMNVEV (reference sequence).

The J gene is TRBJ2-1, the V gene TRBV6-4. This CDR3 is built from 15 residues. The germline gives CDR1 MRHNA, CDR2 SNTAGT. The CDR3 here is CASSVTGSSYNEQFF.

The chain joins TRBV29-1 to TRBJ1-2; the TCRdb D gene call, TRBD1, has no DNA to confirm it. This CDR3 has 14 residues. Germline values: CDR1 SQVTM, CDR2 ANQGSEA. This CDR3 is CSVEGRGTNYGYTF. Combining the CDR3 with reference TRBV29-1 and TRBJ1-2 gives the whole variable domain SAVISQKPSRDICQRGTSLTIQCQVDSQVTMMFWYRQQPGQSLTLIATANQGSEATYESGFVIDKFPISRPNLTFSTLTVSNMSPEDSSIYLCSVEGRGTNYGYTFGSGTRLTVV.

The CDR3 spells CAISDEDRAISDEQFF. The V and J genes are TRBV6-2 or TRBV6-3 and TRBJ2-1; without DNA, the TCRdb call of TRBD1 cannot be checked. The V gene's germline CDR1 is MNHEY and CDR2 SVGEGT. This CDR3 comprises 16 residues.

This sequence joins TRBV7-9 and TRBJ1-1. Germline loops: CDR1 SEHNR, CDR2 FQNEAQ (reference sequence). The CDR3 covers 13 residues. The CDR3 protein is CASSLLGLTEAFF.